This T cell receptor beta chain comes out of a study of cytomegalovirus exposure and HLA in healthy donors. Background on the study: From donors who were HLA-typed, an early data release held around 80 million unique TCRs. Study findings and constraints: Presence/absence comparisons presumed near-even sequencing depth among donors.

Researchers ran the PCR with 60 Vbeta and 13 Jbeta primers. The data were produced by immunoSEQ multiplex PCR, yet TCRdb's version contains in-frame clones alone and is incomplete. The profile shows under 200,000 clones, 65% to 85% of them singletons. In this sample, this clone turned up once. Its antigen is as yet unknown. This CDR3 region has 12 residues. CDR1 is KGHSH, CDR2 LQKENI, per germline. The V end lost 5 bases, the J end lost 9 bases, and 13 bases lay between the germline ends. The source material was PBMCs. The sequence was obtained from a woman aged 40 to 49 in good health and CMV-seropositive. The chain is built from TRBV18 and TRBJ1-1, with D uncertain. The CDR3 spells CASSTESTKAFF. The DNA for the CDR3 is TGTGCCAGCTCAACCGAGAGTACCAAAGCTTTCTTT.